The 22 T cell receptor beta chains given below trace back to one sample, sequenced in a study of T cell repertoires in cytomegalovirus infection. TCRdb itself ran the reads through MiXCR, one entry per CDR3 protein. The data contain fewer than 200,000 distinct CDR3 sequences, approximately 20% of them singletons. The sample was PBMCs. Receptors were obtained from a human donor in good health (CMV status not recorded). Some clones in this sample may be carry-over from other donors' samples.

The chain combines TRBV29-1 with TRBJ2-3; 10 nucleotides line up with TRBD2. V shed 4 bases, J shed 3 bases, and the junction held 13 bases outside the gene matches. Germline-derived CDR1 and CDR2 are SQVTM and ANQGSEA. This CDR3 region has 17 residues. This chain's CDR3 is CSVGGRKVAGGTDTQYF. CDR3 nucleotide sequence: TGCAGCGTTGGAGGACGCAAAGTAGCGGGAGGTACAGATACGCAGTATTTT.

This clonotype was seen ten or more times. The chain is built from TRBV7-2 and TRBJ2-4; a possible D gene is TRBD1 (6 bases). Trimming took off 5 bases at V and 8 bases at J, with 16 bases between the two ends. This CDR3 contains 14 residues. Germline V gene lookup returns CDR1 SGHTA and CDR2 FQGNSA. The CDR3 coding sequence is TGTGCCAGCAGCCCCGAACAGGGTGACGACATTCAGTACTTC. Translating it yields CASSPEQGDDIQYF.

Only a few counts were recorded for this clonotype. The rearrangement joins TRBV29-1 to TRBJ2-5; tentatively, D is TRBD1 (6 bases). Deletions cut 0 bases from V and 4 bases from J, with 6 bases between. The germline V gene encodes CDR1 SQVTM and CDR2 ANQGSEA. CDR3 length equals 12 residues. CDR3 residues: CSVEEDRETQYF. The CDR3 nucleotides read TGCAGCGTTGAAGAGGACAGAGAGACCCAGTACTTC.

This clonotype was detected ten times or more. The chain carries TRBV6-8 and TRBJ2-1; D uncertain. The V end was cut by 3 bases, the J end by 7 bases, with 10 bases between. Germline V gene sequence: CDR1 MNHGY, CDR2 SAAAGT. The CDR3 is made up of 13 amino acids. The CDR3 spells CASSYSFGNEQFF. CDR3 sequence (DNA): TGTGCCAGCAGTTATTCCTTTGGTAATGAGCAGTTCTTC.

CDR3 sequence (DNA): TGTGCCAGCAGTCCCAGGAGGACAGCCCAGCATTTT. It translates to CASSPRRTAQHF. The rearrangement uses TRBV6-2 or TRBV6-3 and TRBJ1-5; D is possibly TRBD1 (6 bases). The length of the CDR3 is 12 residues. The V and J ends lost 5 bases and 11 bases respectively, with 13 bases between them. Germline CDR1 and CDR2: MNHEY and SVGEGT.

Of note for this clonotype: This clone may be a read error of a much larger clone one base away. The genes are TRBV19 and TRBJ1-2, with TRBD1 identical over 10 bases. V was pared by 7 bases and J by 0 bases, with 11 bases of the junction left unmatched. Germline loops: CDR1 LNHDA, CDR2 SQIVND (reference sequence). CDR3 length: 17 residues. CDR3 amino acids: CASTPWTGGSSNYGYTF. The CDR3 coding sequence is TGTGCCAGTACCCCCTGGACAGGGGGGAGCTCTAACTATGGCTACACCTTC. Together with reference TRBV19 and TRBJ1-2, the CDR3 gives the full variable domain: DGGITQSPKYLFRKEGQNVTLSCEQNLNHDAMYWYRQDPGQGLRLIYYSQIVNDFQKGDIAEGYSVSREKKESFPLTVTSAQKNPTAFYLCASTPWTGGSSNYGYTFGSGTRLTVV.

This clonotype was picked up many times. The CDR3 coding sequence is TGTGCCAGCAGTCCACAGGTTTTTCAGCCCCAGCATTTT. Its protein is CASSPQVFQPQHF. The chain employs TRBV12-3 or TRBV12-4 and TRBJ1-5, with D maybe TRBD1 (5 bases). The CDR3 is made up of 13 amino acids. V was cut by 5 bases and J by 6 bases, with 11 bases left in between.

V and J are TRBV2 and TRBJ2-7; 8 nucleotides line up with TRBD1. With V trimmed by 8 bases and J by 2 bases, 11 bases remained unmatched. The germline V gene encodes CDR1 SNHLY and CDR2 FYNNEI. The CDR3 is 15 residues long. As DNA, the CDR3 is TGTGCCAGCCCGACGCCGGGACAGGAGACCTACGAGCAGTACTTC. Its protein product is CASPTPGQETYEQYF.

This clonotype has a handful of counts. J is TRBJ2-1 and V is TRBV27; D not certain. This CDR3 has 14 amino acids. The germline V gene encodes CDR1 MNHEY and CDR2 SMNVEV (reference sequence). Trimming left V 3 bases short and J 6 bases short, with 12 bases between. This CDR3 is CASSFGQNLNEQFF. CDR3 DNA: TGTGCCAGCAGTTTTGGGCAGAACCTCAATGAGCAGTTCTTC.

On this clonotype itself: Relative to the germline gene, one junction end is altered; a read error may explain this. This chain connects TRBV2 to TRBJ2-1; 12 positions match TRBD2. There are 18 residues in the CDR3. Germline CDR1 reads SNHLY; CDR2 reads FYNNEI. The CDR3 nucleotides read TGTGTCAGCAGTGAAACTAGCGGGGGGCTCACCTCCTACAATGAGCAGTTCTTC. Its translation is CVSSETSGGLTSYNEQFF.

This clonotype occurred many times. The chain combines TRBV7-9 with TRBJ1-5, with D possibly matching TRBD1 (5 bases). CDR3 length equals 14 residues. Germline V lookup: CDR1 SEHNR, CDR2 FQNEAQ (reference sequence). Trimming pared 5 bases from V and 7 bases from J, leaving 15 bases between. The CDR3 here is CASSLDGGGQPQHF. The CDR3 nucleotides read TGTGCCAGCAGCCTCGACGGGGGAGGCCAGCCCCAGCATTTT.

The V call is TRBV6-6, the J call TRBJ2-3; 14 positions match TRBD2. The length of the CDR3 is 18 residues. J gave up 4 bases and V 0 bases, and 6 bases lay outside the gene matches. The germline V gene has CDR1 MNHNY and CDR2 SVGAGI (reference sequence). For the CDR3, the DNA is TGTGCCAGCAGTTACTCTCGGACTAGCGGGGGGTTATCAGATACGCAGTATTTT. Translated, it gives CASSYSRTSGGLSDTQYF.

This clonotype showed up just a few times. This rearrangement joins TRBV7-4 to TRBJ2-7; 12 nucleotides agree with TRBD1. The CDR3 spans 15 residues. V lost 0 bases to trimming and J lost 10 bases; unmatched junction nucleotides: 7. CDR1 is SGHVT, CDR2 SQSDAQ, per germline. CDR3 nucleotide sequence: TGTGCCAGCAGCTTAGCGGGGACAGGGGGCAGCGATCAGTACTTC. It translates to CASSLAGTGGSDQYF.

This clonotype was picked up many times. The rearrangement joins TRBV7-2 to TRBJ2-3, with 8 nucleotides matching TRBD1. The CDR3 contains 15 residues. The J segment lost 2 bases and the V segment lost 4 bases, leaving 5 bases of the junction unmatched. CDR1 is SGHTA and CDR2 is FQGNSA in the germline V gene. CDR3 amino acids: CASSSGQGLTDTQYF. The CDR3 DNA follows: TGTGCCAGCAGCTCCGGACAGGGCCTCACAGATACGCAGTATTTT.

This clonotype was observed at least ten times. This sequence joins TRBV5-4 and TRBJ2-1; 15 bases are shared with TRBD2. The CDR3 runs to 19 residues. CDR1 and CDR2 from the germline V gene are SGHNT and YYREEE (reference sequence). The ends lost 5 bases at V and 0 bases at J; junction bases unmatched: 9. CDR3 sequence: CASRQGLAGGISSYNEQFF. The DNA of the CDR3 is TGTGCCAGCAGACAGGGACTAGCGGGAGGCATTTCCTCCTACAATGAGCAGTTCTTC.

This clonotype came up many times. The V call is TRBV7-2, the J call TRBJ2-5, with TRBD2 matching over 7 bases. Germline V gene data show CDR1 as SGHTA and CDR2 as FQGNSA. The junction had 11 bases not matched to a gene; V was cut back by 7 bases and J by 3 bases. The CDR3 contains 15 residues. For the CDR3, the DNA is TGTGCCAGCACCCTAGGGAGGGGTTTTAAAGAGACCCAGTACTTC. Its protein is CASTLGRGFKETQYF.

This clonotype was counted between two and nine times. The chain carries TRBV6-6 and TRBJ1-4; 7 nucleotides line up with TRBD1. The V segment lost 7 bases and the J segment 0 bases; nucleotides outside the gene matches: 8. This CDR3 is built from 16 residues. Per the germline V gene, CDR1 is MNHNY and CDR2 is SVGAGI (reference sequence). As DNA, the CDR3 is TGTGCCAGCAAATCTGGACAGGCCGCAACTAATGAAAAACTGTTTTTT. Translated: CASKSGQAATNEKLFF.

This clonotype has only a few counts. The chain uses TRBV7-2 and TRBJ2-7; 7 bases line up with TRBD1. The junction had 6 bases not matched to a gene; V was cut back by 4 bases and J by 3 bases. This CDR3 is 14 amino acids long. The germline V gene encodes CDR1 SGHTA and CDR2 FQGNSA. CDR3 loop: CASSSSGQSYEQYF. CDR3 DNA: TGTGCCAGCAGCTCCTCGGGACAGAGCTACGAGCAGTACTTC. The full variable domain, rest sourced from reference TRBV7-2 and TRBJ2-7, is GAGVSQSPSNKVTEKGKDVELRCDPISGHTALYWYRQSLGQGLEFLIYFQGNSAPDKSGLPSDRFSAERTGGSVSTLTIQRTQQEDSAVYLCASSSSGQSYEQYFGPGTRLTVT.

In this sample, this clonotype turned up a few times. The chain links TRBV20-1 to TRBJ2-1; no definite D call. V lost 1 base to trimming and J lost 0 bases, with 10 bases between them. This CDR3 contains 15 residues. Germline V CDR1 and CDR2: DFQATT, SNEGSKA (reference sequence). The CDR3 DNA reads TGCAGTGCTAGAGCCGGACGGTCCTCCTACAATGAGCAGTTCTTC. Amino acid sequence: CSARAGRSSYNEQFF.

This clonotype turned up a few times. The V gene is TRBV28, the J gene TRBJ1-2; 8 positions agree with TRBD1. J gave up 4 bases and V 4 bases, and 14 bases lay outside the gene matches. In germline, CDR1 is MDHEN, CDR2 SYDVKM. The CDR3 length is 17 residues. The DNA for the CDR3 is TGTGCCAGCAGTTCCCGGGCAGGGGGCTTCTCCGGCTATGGCTACACCTTC. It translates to CASSSRAGGFSGYGYTF.

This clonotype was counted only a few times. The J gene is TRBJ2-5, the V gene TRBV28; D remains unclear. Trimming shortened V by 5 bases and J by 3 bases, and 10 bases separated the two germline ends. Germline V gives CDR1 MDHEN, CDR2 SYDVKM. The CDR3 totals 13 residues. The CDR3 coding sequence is TGTGCCAGCAGTCTCACCCCGGAAGAGACCCAGTACTTC. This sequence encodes CASSLTPEETQYF.

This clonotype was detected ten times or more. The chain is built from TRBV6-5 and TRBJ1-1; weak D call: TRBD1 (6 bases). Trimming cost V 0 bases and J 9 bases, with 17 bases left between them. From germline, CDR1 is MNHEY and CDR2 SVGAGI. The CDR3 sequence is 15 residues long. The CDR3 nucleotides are TGTGCCAGCAGTTACTCCTGGGACACCGTAGGCCAAGCTTTCTTT. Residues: CASSYSWDTVGQAFF.